The 29 T cell receptor beta chains below come from one sample, sequenced in a study of blood T cell repertoires in COVID-19. Assay used: immunoSEQ multiplex PCR; TCRdb lists only in-frame clones, some missing. The table has about 58,000 clones, approximately 81% seen once; the top ten hold 4% to 5.5%. Sequenced input: peripheral blood. The receptors stem from a man aged 40-49 years with active COVID-19.

The V and J genes are TRBV3-1 (or the pseudogene TRBV3-2) and TRBJ2-2; D is unclear. Germline V gene lookup returns CDR1 LGHDT and CDR2 YNNKEL (reference sequence). V lost 1 base, J lost 8 bases, and 11 bases lay in between. The CDR3 is 14 amino acids. CDR3 sequence: CASSQGAARGELFF. CDR3 nucleotides: TGTGCCAGCAGCCAAGGGGCAGCCCGGGGGGAGCTGTTTTTT.

The chain is built from TRBV19 and TRBJ2-1, with 13 bases fitting TRBD2. Trimming at V came to 5 bases and at J to 7 bases, leaving 8 bases not matched to a gene. The CDR3 spans 16 residues. Per germline, CDR1 LNHDA and CDR2 SQIVND (reference sequence). The CDR3 DNA is TGTGCCAGTAGTGTTAGACTAGCGGGAGGATTAAATGAGCAGTTCTTC. Translating gives CASSVRLAGGLNEQFF.

This clone came up once. The genes are TRBV5-4 and TRBJ1-2; TRBD1 matches at 10 bases. Germline V gene lookup returns CDR1 SGHNT and CDR2 YYREEE (reference sequence). The ends lost 0 bases at V and 8 bases at J; junction bases unmatched: 7. This CDR3 region has 15 residues. CDR3 sequence: CASSLGDRGRLGYTF. The DNA for the CDR3 is TGTGCCAGCAGCTTGGGGGACAGGGGCCGGTTGGGCTACACCTTC.

This clone was recorded a few times. The J gene is TRBJ1-6, the V gene TRBV7-9, with D tentatively TRBD1 (5 bases). V was trimmed by 5 bases and J by 8 bases, leaving 16 bases between them. This CDR3 is built from 15 residues. From germline, CDR1 is SEHNR and CDR2 FQNEAQ (reference sequence). CDR3 region: CASSPSTTAYSPLHF. The DNA of the CDR3 is TGTGCCAGCAGCCCGTCCACGACAGCCTATTCACCCCTCCACTTT.

The chain recombines TRBV6-5 with TRBJ2-7, with unresolved D. CDR1 MNHEY and CDR2 SVGAGI come from the germline V gene. The CDR3 is 11 residues long. Trimming shortened V by 6 bases and J by 1 base, and 4 bases separated the two germline ends. This CDR3 is CASRASYEQYF. The DNA of the CDR3 is TGTGCCAGCAGGGCTTCCTACGAGCAGTACTTC.

This sequence joins TRBV10-3 and TRBJ2-1; 9 bases are a match to TRBD1. The trim removed 10 bases at V and 5 bases at J, leaving 6 bases unmatched. The CDR3 covers 13 residues. Germline V gene data show CDR1 as ENHRY and CDR2 as SYGVKD. The CDR3 here is CATRTGEDNEQFF. The CDR3 nucleotides read TGTGCCACGCGGACAGGGGAGGACAATGAGCAGTTCTTC.

The chain combines TRBV5-1 with TRBJ1-2; D possibly corresponds to TRBD1 (5 bases). This CDR3 spans 17 amino acids. Trimming removed 0 bases from V and 5 bases from J, with 20 bases in between. The V gene's germline CDR1 is SGHRS and CDR2 YFSETQ. The CDR3 DNA sequence: TGCGCCAGCAGCTTGGACCCGGCGCAGGGCTTCGGGTATGGCTACACCTTC. Residues: CASSLDPAQGFGYGYTF.

The CDR3 sequence is CASSPVQGLLYF. The DNA for the CDR3 is TGCGCCAGCAGCCCGGTTCAGGGGCTTCTGTACTTC. This chain joins TRBV5-1 and TRBJ2-7; TRBD1 might be the D (6 bases). The CDR3 loop spans 12 amino acids. Trimming pared 4 bases from V and 12 bases from J, leaving 17 bases between. CDR1 SGHRS and CDR2 YFSETQ come from the germline V gene. The full variable domain, its missing parts supplied by reference TRBV5-1 and TRBJ2-7, is KAGVTQTPRYLIKTRGQQVTLSCSPISGHRSVSWYQQTPGQGLQFLFEYFSETQRNKGNFPGRFSGRQFSNSRSEMNVSTLELGDSALYLCASSPVQGLLYFGPGTRLTVT.

This rearrangement joins TRBV28 to TRBJ2-7; 7 bases are shared with TRBD2. Germline V gene lookup returns CDR1 MDHEN and CDR2 SYDVKM. Trimming removed 4 bases from V and 8 bases from J; junction bases left unmatched: 8. This CDR3 spans 13 amino acids. The CDR3 DNA reads TGTGCCAGCAGTTCCGGACTAGATGCCAAGCAGTACTTC. Encoded protein: CASSSGLDAKQYF.

The chain employs TRBV9 and TRBJ2-7; D might be TRBD2 (6 bases). The CDR3 extends over 13 amino acids. CDR1 is SGDLS, CDR2 YYNGEE, per germline. V gave up 0 bases and J gave up 7 bases, with 11 bases separating them. The CDR3 DNA follows: TGTGCCAGCAGCGTAGTGGACCGGGGGGAGCAGTACTTC. This gives the protein CASSVVDRGEQYF.

The chain has TRBV27 and TRBJ1-1; D remains ambiguous. V gave up 6 bases and J gave up 2 bases, with 19 bases separating them. Germline CDR1 is MNHEY and CDR2 is SMNVEV (reference sequence). The CDR3 runs to 16 residues. CDR3 in DNA: TGTGCCAGCAGCCGCCAGCCCCGCGGTCCAAACACTGAAGCTTTCTTT. It encodes CASSRQPRGPNTEAFF.

This clone was counted only a few times. V is TRBV4-1 and J is TRBJ2-1; D might be TRBD2 (6 bases). Germline values: CDR1 MGHRA, CDR2 YSYEKL. This CDR3 has 18 amino acids. With 4 bases removed from V and 3 bases from J, the gap between germline ends came to 22 bases. The CDR3 spells CASSPSGPGSHVYNEQFF. The CDR3 DNA follows: TGCGCCAGCAGCCCATCAGGGCCCGGGAGCCATGTCTACAATGAGCAGTTCTTC.

The genes are TRBV7-9 and TRBJ1-2; 7 nucleotides align to TRBD1. CDR1 is SEHNR, CDR2 FQNEAQ, per germline (reference sequence). CDR3 size: 15 residues. Trimming removed 4 bases from V and 2 bases from J; junction bases left unmatched: 7. The CDR3 loop reads CASSSGQALNYGYTF. CDR3 in DNA: TGTGCCAGCAGCTCCGGACAGGCATTGAACTATGGCTACACCTTC.

The gene calls are TRBV5-1 and TRBJ2-7; tentatively, D is TRBD1 (6 bases). This CDR3 is 12 amino acids long. With 4 bases removed from V and 5 bases from J, the gap between germline ends came to 10 bases. CDR1 SGHRS and CDR2 YFSETQ come from the germline V gene. The CDR3 is CASSGQTDEQYF. The CDR3 bases are TGCGCCAGCAGCGGACAGACCGACGAGCAGTACTTC.

The sample holds many counts of this clone. This chain links TRBV20-1 with TRBJ2-7; 9 bases align to TRBD1. The CDR3 is 15 amino acids. The V gene end was trimmed by 4 bases and the J gene end by 1 base; junction bases not matched to a gene: 8. The V gene's germline CDR1 is DFQATT and CDR2 SNEGSKA (reference sequence). The CDR3 spells CSANDRDRASYEQYF. The CDR3 DNA reads TGCAGTGCTAATGACCGGGACAGGGCGTCCTACGAGCAGTACTTC.

The V and J genes are TRBV5-6 and TRBJ1-3; D is ambiguous. Germline lookup yields CDR1 SGHDT and CDR2 YYEEEE. Deletions cut 1 base from V and 0 bases from J, with 8 bases between. The CDR3 extends over 15 amino acids. CDR3 region: CASSLYSSSGNTIYF. For the CDR3, the DNA is TGTGCCAGCAGCTTGTACTCTTCCTCTGGAAACACCATATATTTT.

The rearrangement uses TRBV9 and TRBJ2-7; 10 bases match TRBD2. Germline V gene lookup returns CDR1 SGDLS and CDR2 YYNGEE. V trimming: 3 bases; J trimming: 2 bases; junction bases outside the gene matches: 8. This CDR3 contains 16 residues. The CDR3: CASSGLAGRGPYEQYF. The CDR3 coding sequence is TGTGCCAGCAGCGGACTAGCGGGCCGAGGACCCTACGAGCAGTACTTC.

The gene calls are TRBV11-3 and TRBJ1-6, with D possibly matching TRBD1 (5 bases). CDR3 length: 13 residues. With 1 base removed from V and 7 bases from J, the gap between germline ends came to 5 bases. CDR1 and CDR2 from the germline V gene are SGHNT and YENEEA. This chain's CDR3 is CASSLGGNSPLHF. CDR3 nucleotides: TGTGCCAGCAGCTTAGGGGGCAATTCACCCCTCCACTTT.

The chain employs TRBV18 and TRBJ2-5; 14 bases map to TRBD2. The germline V gene encodes CDR1 KGHSH and CDR2 LQKENI. The junction had 8 bases not matched to a gene; V was cut back by 6 bases and J by 5 bases. The CDR3 length is 16 residues. CDR3 sequence: CASSSTSGRAGETQYF. CDR3 nucleotides: TGTGCCAGCTCGTCGACTAGCGGGAGGGCCGGGGAGACCCAGTACTTC.

The chain combines TRBV11-3 with TRBJ2-1, with TRBD1 matching over 7 bases. CDR3 size: 14 residues. After removal of 4 bases from V and 7 bases from J, the junction contained 7 bases not matched to a gene. Germline CDR1 SGHNT, CDR2 YENEEA. CDR3 amino acids: CASSSRDRGNEQFF. The CDR3 region has the DNA TGTGCCAGCAGCTCCCGGGACAGAGGGAATGAGCAGTTCTTC.

The chain carries TRBV6-6 and TRBJ1-2; D perhaps matches TRBD1 (5 bases). CDR1 and CDR2 from the germline V gene are MNHNY and SVGAGI (reference sequence). V was pared by 4 bases and J by 5 bases, with 8 bases between. The CDR3 totals 12 residues. The CDR3 is CASSSTGYGYTF. In nucleotides, the CDR3 is TGTGCCAGCAGTTCCACAGGATATGGCTACACCTTC.

V is TRBV28 and J is TRBJ2-3; D might be TRBD1 (6 bases). V was pared by 6 bases and J by 2 bases, with 18 bases between. Germline CDR1 MDHEN, CDR2 SYDVKM. This CDR3 spans 16 amino acids. CDR3 sequence (DNA): TGTGCCAGCAGCAACGCCCGGGACACATTCACAGATACGCAGTATTTT. Translation: CASSNARDTFTDTQYF.

This sequence joins TRBV2 and TRBJ1-1, with 9 positions matching TRBD1. In germline, CDR1 is SNHLY, CDR2 FYNNEI. The CDR3 is 16 amino acids. After removal of 6 bases from V and 0 bases from J, the junction contained 8 bases not matched to a gene. The CDR3 is CASSPLQGAMNTEAFF. CDR3 nucleotides: TGTGCCAGCAGCCCATTACAGGGGGCAATGAACACTGAAGCTTTCTTT. Combining the CDR3 with reference TRBV2 and TRBJ1-1 gives the whole variable domain EPEVTQTPSHQVTQMGQEVILRCVPISNHLYFYWYRQILGQKVEFLVSFYNNEISEKSEIFDDQFSVERPDGSNFTLKIRSTKLEDSAMYFCASSPLQGAMNTEAFFGQGTRLTVV.

The rearrangement joins TRBV3-1 (or the pseudogene TRBV3-2) to TRBJ2-2; 7 bases agree with TRBD2. Germline trimming cut 1 base from V and 6 bases from J; bases unmatched to any gene: 26. Germline-derived CDR1 and CDR2 are LGHDT and YNNKEL (reference sequence). The CDR3 is 22 amino acids. CDR3 sequence reads: CASSQVPLSPGEVGRPSGELFF. The DNA for the CDR3 is TGTGCCAGCAGCCAAGTCCCCCTAAGCCCGGGGGAGGTCGGGAGGCCTTCCGGGGAGCTGTTTTTT.

The chain joins TRBV5-8 to TRBJ1-2; 9 bases are shared with TRBD1. Germline CDR1 is SGHTS and CDR2 is YDEGEE. The V segment lost 3 bases and the J segment 1 base; nucleotides outside the gene matches: 1. This CDR3 has 14 residues. The CDR3 loop reads CASSWTGVNYGYTF. CDR3 coding DNA: TGTGCCAGCAGCTGGACAGGGGTTAACTATGGCTACACCTTC.

The chain is built from TRBV5-4 and TRBJ2-3, with D possibly TRBD2 on 6 matching bases. Per germline, CDR1 SGHNT and CDR2 YYREEE (reference sequence). This CDR3 is 15 amino acids long. The ends were cut back, 0 bases at V and 2 bases at J, with 10 bases in the middle. Written as DNA, the CDR3 is TGTGCCAGCAGCTTGGGGGTAGCGGACACAGATACGCAGTATTTT. Translation gives CASSLGVADTDTQYF.

The chain links TRBV11-2 to TRBJ1-6, with 8 bases aligning to TRBD1. Germline CDR1 and CDR2: SGHAT and FQNNGV. The junction had 3 bases not matched to a gene; V was cut back by 0 bases and J by 8 bases. The CDR3 is made up of 15 amino acids. The CDR3 here is CASSLEGTGHSPLHF. The CDR3 DNA follows: TGTGCCAGCAGCTTAGAAGGGACAGGTCATTCACCCCTCCACTTT. Combining the CDR3 with reference TRBV11-2 and TRBJ1-6 gives the whole variable domain EAGVAQSPRYKIIEKRQSVAFWCNPISGHATLYWYQQILGQGPKLLIQFQNNGVVDDSQLPKDRFSAERLKGVDSTLKIQPAKLEDSAVYLCASSLEGTGHSPLHFGNGTRLTVT.

This rearrangement joins TRBV18 to TRBJ1-5; no reliable D call. CDR3 size: 15 residues. Trimming took 2 bases from V and 2 from J, leaving 10 bases between them. From germline, CDR1 is KGHSH and CDR2 LQKENI. In DNA, the CDR3 is TGTGCCAGCTCACCAGCGATTGGTGGCAATCAGCCCCAGCATTTT. It yields the protein CASSPAIGGNQPQHF.

The V and J genes are TRBV10-3 and TRBJ1-3; 7 bases agree with TRBD1. Germline V gives CDR1 ENHRY, CDR2 SYGVKD. The CDR3 has 15 amino acids. The V and J ends lost 3 bases and 3 bases, in that order; junction bases with no gene match: 5. The CDR3 is CAISDSDRVGNTIYF. In nucleotides, the CDR3 is TGTGCCATCAGTGATTCAGACAGGGTTGGAAACACCATATATTTT.